The clone carrying this TCR beta chain was found many times. Next came a second PCR, run for about 7 to 12 cycles, which used a sample-barcoded 5' primer along with a J-beta primer mix. TCRdb redid the calling of the 5' RACE reads with MiXCR, one entry per CDR3 protein. This table holds some 1.7 million distinct CDR3 sequences, approximately 28% found once. These data belong to a study of blood T cells in healthy people across ages. Donors ranged from about 6 to 90 years old and were healthy Caucasians in Russia. The specimen was blood. This receptor was identified in a woman aged 25 to 39 in good health.

CDR3 nucleotides: TGCAGCGTTGCACTAGCCGCCTACGAGCAGTACTTC. This sequence encodes CSVALAAYEQYF. The V gene is TRBV29-1, the J gene TRBJ2-7; perhaps TRBD2 as D (6 bases). Germline V gene lookup returns CDR1 SQVTM and CDR2 ANQGSEA. V lost 4 bases and J lost 2, with 9 bases in between. The CDR3 length is 12 residues.